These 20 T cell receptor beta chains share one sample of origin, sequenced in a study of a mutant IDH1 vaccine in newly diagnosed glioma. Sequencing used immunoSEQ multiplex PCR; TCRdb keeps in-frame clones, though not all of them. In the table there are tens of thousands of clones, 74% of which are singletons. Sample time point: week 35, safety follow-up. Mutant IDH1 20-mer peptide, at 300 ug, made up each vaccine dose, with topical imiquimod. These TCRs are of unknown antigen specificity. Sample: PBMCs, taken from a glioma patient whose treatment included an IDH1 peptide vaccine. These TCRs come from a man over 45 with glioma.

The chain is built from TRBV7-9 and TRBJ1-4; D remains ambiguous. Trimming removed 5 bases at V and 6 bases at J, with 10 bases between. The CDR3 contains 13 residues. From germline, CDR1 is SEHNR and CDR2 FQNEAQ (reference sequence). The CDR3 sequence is CASSPLWDEKLFF. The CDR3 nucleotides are TGTGCCAGCAGCCCCCTTTGGGATGAAAAACTGTTTTTT.

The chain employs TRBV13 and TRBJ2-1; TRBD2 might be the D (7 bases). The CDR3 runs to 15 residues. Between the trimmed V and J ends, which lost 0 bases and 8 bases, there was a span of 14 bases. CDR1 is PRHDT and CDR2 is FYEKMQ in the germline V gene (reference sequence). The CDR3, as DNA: TGTGCCAGCAGCTTAGGCCCGGGGGGCGGGTATGAGCAGTTCTTC. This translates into CASSLGPGGGYEQFF.

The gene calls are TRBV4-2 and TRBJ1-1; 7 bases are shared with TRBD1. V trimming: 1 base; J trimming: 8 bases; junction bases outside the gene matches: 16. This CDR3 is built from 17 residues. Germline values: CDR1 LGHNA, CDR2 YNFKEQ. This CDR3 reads CASSQATGEGGGHEAFF. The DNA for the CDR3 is TGTGCCAGCAGCCAAGCTACGGGGGAAGGGGGCGGTCACGAAGCTTTCTTT.

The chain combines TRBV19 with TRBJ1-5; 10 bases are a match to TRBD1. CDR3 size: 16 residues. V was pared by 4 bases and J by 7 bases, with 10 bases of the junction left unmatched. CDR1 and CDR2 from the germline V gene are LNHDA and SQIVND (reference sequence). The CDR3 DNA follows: TGTGCCAGTAGTACGGGACAGGGGCGATCGATACAGCCCCAGCATTTT. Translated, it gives CASSTGQGRSIQPQHF.

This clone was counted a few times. CDR3 sequence reads: CASSDSSGANVLTF. In DNA, the CDR3 is TGTGCCAGCAGTGACAGCTCTGGGGCCAACGTCCTGACTTTC. This sequence joins TRBV2 and TRBJ2-6; D is unresolved. The germline gives CDR1 SNHLY, CDR2 FYNNEI. V lost 3 bases, J lost 0 bases, and 3 bases lay in between. CDR3 length: 14 residues.

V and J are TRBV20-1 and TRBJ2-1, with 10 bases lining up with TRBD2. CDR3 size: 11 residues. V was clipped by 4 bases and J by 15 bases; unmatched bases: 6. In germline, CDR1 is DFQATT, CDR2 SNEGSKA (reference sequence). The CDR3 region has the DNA TGCAGTGCTAATCAGTTAGCGGGGGGGTTCTTC. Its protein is CSANQLAGGFF.

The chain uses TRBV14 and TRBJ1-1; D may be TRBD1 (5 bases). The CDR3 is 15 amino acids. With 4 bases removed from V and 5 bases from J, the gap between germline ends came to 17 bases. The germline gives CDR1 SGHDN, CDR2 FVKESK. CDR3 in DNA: TGTGCCAGCAGCCCCCTGGGGACCTCGGGGACTGAAGCTTTCTTT. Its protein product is CASSPLGTSGTEAFF.

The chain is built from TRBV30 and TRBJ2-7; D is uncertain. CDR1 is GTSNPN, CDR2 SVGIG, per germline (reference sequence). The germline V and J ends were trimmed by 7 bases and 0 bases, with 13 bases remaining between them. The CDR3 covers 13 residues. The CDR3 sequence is CASGPPSSYEQYF. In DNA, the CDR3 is TGTGCCTCTGGACCTCCGAGCTCCTACGAGCAGTACTTC.

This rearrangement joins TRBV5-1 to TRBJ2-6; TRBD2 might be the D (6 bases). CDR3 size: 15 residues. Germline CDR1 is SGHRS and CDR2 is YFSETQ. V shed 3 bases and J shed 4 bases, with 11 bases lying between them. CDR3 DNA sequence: TGCGCCAGCAGCTCACTAGCTTCCGGGGCCAACGTCCTGACTTTC. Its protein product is CASSSLASGANVLTF. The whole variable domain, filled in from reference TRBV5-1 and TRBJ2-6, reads KAGVTQTPRYLIKTRGQQVTLSCSPISGHRSVSWYQQTPGQGLQFLFEYFSETQRNKGNFPGRFSGRQFSNSRSEMNVSTLELGDSALYLCASSSLASGANVLTFGAGSRLTVL.

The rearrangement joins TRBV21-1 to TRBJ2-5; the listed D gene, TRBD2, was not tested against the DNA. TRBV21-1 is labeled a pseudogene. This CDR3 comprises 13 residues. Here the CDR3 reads CASTLGLWETQYF. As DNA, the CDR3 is TGTGCCAGTACGCTGGGACTTTGGGAGACCCAGTACTTC.

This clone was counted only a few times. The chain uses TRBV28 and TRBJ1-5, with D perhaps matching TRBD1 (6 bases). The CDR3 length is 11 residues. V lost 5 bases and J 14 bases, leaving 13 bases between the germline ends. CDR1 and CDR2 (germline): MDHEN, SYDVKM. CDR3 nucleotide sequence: TGTGCCAGCAGTCTACAGGGTTGGAAGCATTTT. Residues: CASSLQGWKHF.

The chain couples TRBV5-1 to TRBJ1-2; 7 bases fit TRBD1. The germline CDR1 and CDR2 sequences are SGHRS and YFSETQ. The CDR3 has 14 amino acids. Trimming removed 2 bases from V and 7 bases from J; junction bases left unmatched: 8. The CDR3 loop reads CASSFGQAAGGYTF. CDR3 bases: TGCGCCAGCAGCTTCGGACAGGCAGCCGGTGGCTACACCTTC.

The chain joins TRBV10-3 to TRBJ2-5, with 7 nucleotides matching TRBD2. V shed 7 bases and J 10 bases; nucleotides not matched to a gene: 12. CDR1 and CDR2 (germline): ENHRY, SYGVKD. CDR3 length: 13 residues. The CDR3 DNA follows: TGTGCCATCACTCCTGGGGAGGGGAGGGACCAGTACTTC. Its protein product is CAITPGEGRDQYF.

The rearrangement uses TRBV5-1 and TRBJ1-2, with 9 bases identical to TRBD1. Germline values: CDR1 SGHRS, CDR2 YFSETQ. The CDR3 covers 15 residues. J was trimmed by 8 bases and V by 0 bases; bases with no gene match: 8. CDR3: CASSLGGTGGEGYTF. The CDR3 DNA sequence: TGCGCCAGCAGCTTGGGGGGAACAGGGGGCGAGGGCTACACCTTC. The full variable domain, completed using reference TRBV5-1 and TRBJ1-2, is KAGVTQTPRYLIKTRGQQVTLSCSPISGHRSVSWYQQTPGQGLQFLFEYFSETQRNKGNFPGRFSGRQFSNSRSEMNVSTLELGDSALYLCASSLGGTGGEGYTFGSGTRLTVV.

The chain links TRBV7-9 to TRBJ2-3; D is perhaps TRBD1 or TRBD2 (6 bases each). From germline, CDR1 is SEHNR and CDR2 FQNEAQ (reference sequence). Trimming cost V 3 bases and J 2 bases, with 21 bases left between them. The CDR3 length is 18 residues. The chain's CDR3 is CASSFPMRAGEATDTQYF. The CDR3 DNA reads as TGTGCCAGCAGCTTCCCGATGAGGGCAGGGGAGGCCACAGATACGCAGTATTTT.

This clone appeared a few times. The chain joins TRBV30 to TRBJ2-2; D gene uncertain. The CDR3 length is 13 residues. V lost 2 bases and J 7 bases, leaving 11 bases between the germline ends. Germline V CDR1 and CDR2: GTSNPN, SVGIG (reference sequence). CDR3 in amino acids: CAWSRTRDGELFF. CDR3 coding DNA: TGTGCCTGGAGTCGGACGCGTGACGGGGAGCTGTTTTTT.

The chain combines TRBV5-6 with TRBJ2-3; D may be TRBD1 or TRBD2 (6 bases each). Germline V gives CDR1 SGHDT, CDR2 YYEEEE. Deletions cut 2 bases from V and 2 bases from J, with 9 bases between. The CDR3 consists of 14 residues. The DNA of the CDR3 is TGTGCCAGCAGCTTCCCGGGGGCCACAGATACGCAGTATTTT. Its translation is CASSFPGATDTQYF.

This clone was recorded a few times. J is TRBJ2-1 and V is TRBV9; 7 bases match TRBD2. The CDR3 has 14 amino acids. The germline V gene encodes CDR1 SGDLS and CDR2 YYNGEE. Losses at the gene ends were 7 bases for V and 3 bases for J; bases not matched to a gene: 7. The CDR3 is CASRRLAGYNEQFF. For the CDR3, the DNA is TGTGCCAGCCGTCGATTAGCGGGCTACAATGAGCAGTTCTTC.

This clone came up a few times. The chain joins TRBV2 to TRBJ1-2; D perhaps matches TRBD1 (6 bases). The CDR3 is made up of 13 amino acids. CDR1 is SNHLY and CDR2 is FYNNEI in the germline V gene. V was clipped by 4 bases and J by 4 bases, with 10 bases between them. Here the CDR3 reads CASSAGDGYGYTF. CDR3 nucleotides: TGTGCCAGCAGTGCAGGGGACGGCTATGGCTACACCTTC.

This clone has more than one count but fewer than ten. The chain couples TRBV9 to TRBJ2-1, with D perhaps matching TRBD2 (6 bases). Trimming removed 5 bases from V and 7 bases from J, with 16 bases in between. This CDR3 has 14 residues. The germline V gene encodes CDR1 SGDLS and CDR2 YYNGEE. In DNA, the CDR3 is TGTGCCAGCAGTTCCGGGACTGCTGCAAATGAGCAGTTCTTC. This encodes CASSSGTAANEQFF.